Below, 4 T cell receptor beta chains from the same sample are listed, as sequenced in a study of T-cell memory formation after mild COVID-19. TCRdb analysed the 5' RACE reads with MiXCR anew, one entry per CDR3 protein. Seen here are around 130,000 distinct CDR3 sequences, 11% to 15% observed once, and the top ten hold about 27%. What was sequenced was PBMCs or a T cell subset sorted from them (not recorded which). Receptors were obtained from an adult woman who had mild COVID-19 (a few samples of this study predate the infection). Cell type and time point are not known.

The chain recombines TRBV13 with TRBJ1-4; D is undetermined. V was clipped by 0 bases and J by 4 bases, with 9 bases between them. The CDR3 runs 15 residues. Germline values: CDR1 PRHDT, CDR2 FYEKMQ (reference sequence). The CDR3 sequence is CASSLGSSLNEKLFF. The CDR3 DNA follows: TGTGCCAGCAGCTTAGGATCGAGCCTTAATGAAAAACTGTTTTTT.

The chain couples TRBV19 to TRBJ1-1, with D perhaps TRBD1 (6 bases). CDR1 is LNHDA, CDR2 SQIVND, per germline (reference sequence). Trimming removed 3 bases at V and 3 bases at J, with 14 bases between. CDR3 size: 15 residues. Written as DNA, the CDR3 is TGTGCCAGTAGTATTTATCCCAGGGGAGACACTGAAGCTTTCTTT. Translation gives CASSIYPRGDTEAFF.

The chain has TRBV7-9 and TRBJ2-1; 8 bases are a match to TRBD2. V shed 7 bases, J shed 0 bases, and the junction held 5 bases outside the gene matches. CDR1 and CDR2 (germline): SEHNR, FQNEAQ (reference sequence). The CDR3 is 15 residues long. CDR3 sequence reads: CASNPRGGSYNEQFF. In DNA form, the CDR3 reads TGTGCCAGCAACCCCCGGGGGGGCTCCTACAATGAGCAGTTCTTC.

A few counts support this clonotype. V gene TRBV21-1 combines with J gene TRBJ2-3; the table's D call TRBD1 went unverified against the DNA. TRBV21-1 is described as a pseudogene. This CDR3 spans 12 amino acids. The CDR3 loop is CASSNVEGTQYF. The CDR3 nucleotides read TGTGCCAGCAGCAATGTCGAGGGGACGCAGTATTTT.